The subject of this entry is one T cell receptor beta chain. Its target is unknown. The same CDR3 can be traced to other DNA sequences in this sample. The data derive from a study of shared clonotypes between healthy human individuals. The assay ran at deep level. Measured with immunoSEQ multiplex PCR; TCRdb has only the in-frame clones, and not every one. The data contain around 1.5 million clones, roughly 98% of them singletons. The V and J ends lost 1 base and 3 bases respectively, with 4 bases between them. The germline CDR1 and CDR2 sequences are MDHEN and SYDVKM. The CDR3 is made up of 12 amino acids. Study-wide results and limits: Estimated richness values were generally larger in naive subsets than in memory subsets.

The chain combines TRBV28 with TRBJ2-7; D unresolved. Sequencing input: naive CD4+ T cells sorted from blood. The subset was: CD45RA+ positively selected. The sequence was collected from a young man in good health. Here the CDR3 reads CASSLSGYEQYF. The CDR3 region has the DNA TGTGCCAGCAGTTTATCAGGCTACGAGCAGTACTTC. Filled out from reference TRBV28 and TRBJ2-7, the complete variable domain reads DVKVTQSSRYLVKRTGEKVFLECVQDMDHENMFWYRQDPGLGLRLIYFSYDVKMKEKGDIPEGYSVSREKKERFSLILESASTNQTSMYLCASSLSGYEQYFGPGTRLTVT.